One and the same sample provided the 24 T cell receptor beta chains below, sequenced in a study of blood T cell repertoires in COVID-19. Repertoires were generated with immunoSEQ multiplex PCR, while TCRdb's copy carries only in-frame clones and drops some. In the table there are about 240,000 clones, over 75% of which are singletons. Sequencing was carried out using peripheral blood. Receptors originate from a man in his thirties or forties who had recovered from COVID-19.

Only one count was recorded for this clone. V is TRBV6-5 and J is TRBJ1-1; D ambiguous. The CDR3 consists of 12 residues. Germline CDR1 MNHEY, CDR2 SVGAGI. Trimming removed 6 bases from V and 4 bases from J, with 9 bases in between. The CDR3 DNA sequence: TGTGCCAGCAGAGGACTGGCCACTGAAGCTTTCTTT. Translated, it gives CASRGLATEAFF.

V is TRBV20-1 and J is TRBJ2-2, with 9 bases that match TRBD2. The CDR3 covers 15 residues. The J segment lost 4 bases and the V segment lost 3 bases, leaving 6 bases of the junction unmatched. The germline V gene encodes CDR1 DFQATT and CDR2 SNEGSKA (reference sequence). The CDR3 DNA reads TGCAGTGCTAGTATAGGTAGCGGGGGCACCGGGGAGCTGTTTTTT. Its protein product is CSASIGSGGTGELFF.

The V gene is TRBV25-1, the J gene TRBJ1-6; D ambiguous. Trimming took off 1 base at V and 3 bases at J, with 4 bases between the two ends. Per germline, CDR1 MGHDK and CDR2 SYGVNS. The CDR3 totals 14 residues. CDR3 coding DNA: TGTGCCAGCAGTGAATCCCTCTATAATTCACCCCTCCACTTT. This sequence encodes CASSESLYNSPLHF.

This sequence joins TRBV5-4 and TRBJ1-4; TRBD1 matches at 11 bases. The CDR3 has 15 amino acids. The V and J ends lost 4 bases and 6 bases, in that order; junction bases with no gene match: 5. Germline V gene data show CDR1 as SGHNT and CDR2 as YYREEE (reference sequence). The CDR3 here is CASSTGQGVHEKLFF. CDR3 bases: TGTGCCAGCAGCACGGGACAGGGGGTACATGAAAAACTGTTTTTT.

The chain uses TRBV5-1 and TRBJ2-5; 12 bases align to TRBD2. V lost 0 bases to trimming and J lost 5 bases; unmatched junction nucleotides: 11. The CDR3 length is 18 residues. Germline lookup yields CDR1 SGHRS and CDR2 YFSETQ. The CDR3 loop reads CASSLVASGGASGETQYF. The DNA of the CDR3 is TGCGCCAGCAGCTTGGTTGCTAGCGGGGGGGCCAGCGGGGAGACCCAGTACTTC.

The V call is TRBV3-1 (or the pseudogene TRBV3-2), the J call TRBJ1-2, with a possible D match to TRBD1 (6 bases). CDR3 size: 14 residues. From germline, CDR1 is LGHDT and CDR2 YNNKEL (reference sequence). V lost 0 bases, J lost 8 bases, and 13 bases lay in between. CDR3 nucleotide sequence: TGTGCCAGCAGCCAAGATTACAGGGCAGGGGGCTACACCTTC. As protein: CASSQDYRAGGYTF.

The chain has TRBV25-1 and TRBJ2-2; 7 bases are a match to TRBD2. Losses at the gene ends were 5 bases for V and 5 bases for J; bases not matched to a gene: 14. The germline V gene encodes CDR1 MGHDK and CDR2 SYGVNS. The length of the CDR3 is 17 residues. The CDR3 reads CASSPAAGVPFTGELFF. The CDR3 bases are TGTGCCAGCAGTCCAGCGGCGGGGGTCCCCTTTACCGGGGAGCTGTTTTTT.

The rearrangement joins TRBV2 to TRBJ2-2; possible D gene TRBD1, 6 bases. CDR1 SNHLY and CDR2 FYNNEI come from the germline V gene. This CDR3 comprises 14 residues. The V end was cut by 11 bases, the J end by 0 bases, with 13 bases between. The DNA for the CDR3 is TGTGCCGGAACAGGGATCGCGAACACCGGGGAGCTGTTTTTT. It translates to CAGTGIANTGELFF.

This clone was seen many times. V usage is TRBV24-1 and J usage is TRBJ1-1; 7 nucleotides align to TRBD1. CDR1 is KGHDR, CDR2 SFDVKD, per germline. The CDR3 loop spans 16 amino acids. The trim removed 1 base at V and 3 bases at J, leaving 7 bases unmatched. The CDR3 here is CATSDFRDRAYTEAFF. The CDR3 DNA is TGTGCCACCAGTGATTTTCGCGACAGGGCGTACACTGAAGCTTTCTTT.

The gene calls are TRBV6-1 and TRBJ2-1, with 7 bases identical to TRBD2. V gave up 0 bases and J gave up 9 bases; unmatched junction bases: 8. The CDR3 length is 15 residues. The germline CDR1 and CDR2 sequences are MNHNS and SASEGT. CDR3 nucleotides: TGTGCCAGCAGTGAAGCGACAGCGGGGTTGAGTGAGCAGTTCTTC. Translated, it gives CASSEATAGLSEQFF.

The genes are TRBV6-5 and TRBJ2-7, with 8 bases fitting TRBD2. The ends lost 7 bases at V and 2 bases at J; junction bases unmatched: 7. The CDR3 spans 14 residues. Germline CDR1 and CDR2: MNHEY and SVGAGI. The CDR3 nucleotides are TGTGCCAGCACCCCGACTAGCGAGACCTACGAGCAGTACTTC. Translation: CASTPTSETYEQYF.

The chain combines TRBV19 with TRBJ2-6; the match to TRBD2 covers 11 bases. The V gene end was trimmed by 6 bases and the J gene end by 5 bases; junction bases not matched to a gene: 9. Germline V gene lookup returns CDR1 LNHDA and CDR2 SQIVND (reference sequence). This CDR3 has 17 residues. Here the CDR3 DNA reads TGTGCCAGTAGCGGTAGCGGGGGGGAATTTTGGGCCAACGTCCTGACTTTC. Encoded protein: CASSGSGGEFWANVLTF.

The DNA for the CDR3 is TGTGCCAGCTCACCCGGCAGGGTTGACTATGGCTACACCTTC. Protein: CASSPGRVDYGYTF. This chain joins TRBV18 and TRBJ1-2, with a weak D call TRBD1 (5 bases). This CDR3 is built from 14 residues. Trimming removed 3 bases from V and 3 bases from J, with 11 bases in between. In germline, CDR1 is KGHSH, CDR2 LQKENI.

The chain uses TRBV5-6 and TRBJ2-2; tentatively, D is TRBD1 or TRBD2 (6 bases each). V lost 4 bases, J lost 6 bases, and 10 bases lay in between. Per germline, CDR1 SGHDT and CDR2 YYEEEE. CDR3 length: 13 residues. Here the CDR3 reads CASSLGGSGELFF. As DNA, the CDR3 is TGTGCCAGCAGCCTGGGGGGCTCCGGGGAGCTGTTTTTT.

The rearrangement uses TRBV24-1 and TRBJ1-2; 8 nucleotides match TRBD1. Germline V gives CDR1 KGHDR, CDR2 SFDVKD. With 5 bases clipped from V and 8 bases from J, the junction kept 6 bases outside the gene matches. The CDR3 has 13 residues. The CDR3 coding sequence is TGTGCCACCAGTGGCCAGGGGGCAAGCGGCTACACCTTC. Residues: CATSGQGASGYTF.

This clone was counted only a few times. As DNA, the CDR3 is TGTGCCAGTACCAGGCGAGGGGGAGAGGAGACCCAGTACTTC. Its translation is CASTRRGGEETQYF. The rearrangement uses TRBV19 and TRBJ2-5; perhaps TRBD1 as D (6 bases). Germline CDR1 and CDR2: LNHDA and SQIVND (reference sequence). V was cut by 7 bases and J by 5 bases, with 17 bases left in between. This CDR3 comprises 14 residues.

The chain carries TRBV7-8 and TRBJ1-1; D might be TRBD1 (5 bases). The CDR3 consists of 17 residues. Between the trimmed V and J ends, which lost 1 base and 5 bases, there was a span of 20 bases. The V gene's germline CDR1 is SGHVS and CDR2 FQNEAQ. CDR3 DNA: TGTGCCAGCAGCTTAGATTCAGGCCAGGGTGCAAAAACTGAAGCTTTCTTT. This encodes CASSLDSGQGAKTEAFF.

This clone was picked up one time. The chain joins TRBV15 to TRBJ2-7; TRBD2 agrees at 7 bases. Germline trimming cut 0 bases from V and 2 bases from J; bases unmatched to any gene: 1. This CDR3 is built from 14 residues. Germline lookup yields CDR1 LNHNV and CDR2 YYDKDF (reference sequence). The CDR3 nucleotides read TGTGCCACCAGCAGAGACCGGGAGGCCTACGAGCAGTACTTC. Its protein is CATSRDREAYEQYF.

The chain carries TRBV18 and TRBJ1-1; TRBD1 agrees at 8 bases. The CDR3 length is 14 residues. Germline CDR1 KGHSH, CDR2 LQKENI. V trimming: 6 bases; J trimming: 5 bases; junction bases outside the gene matches: 8. The CDR3 nucleotides are TGTGCCAGCTCTTCCCTCGACAGGGGAACTGAAGCTTTCTTT. It yields the protein CASSSLDRGTEAFF. Based on the CDR3 plus reference TRBV18 and TRBJ1-1, the full variable domain is NAGVMQNPRHLVRRRGQEARLRCSPMKGHSHVYWYRQLPEEGLKFMVYLQKENIIDESGMPKERFSAEFPKEGPSILRIQQVVRGDSAAYFCASSSLDRGTEAFFGQGTRLTVV.

The chain's CDR3 is CASSQDQDPNQPQHF. In DNA, the CDR3 is TGCGCCAGCAGCCAAGATCAGGATCCCAATCAGCCCCAGCATTTT. The chain joins TRBV4-1 to TRBJ1-5; D not resolved. The CDR3 is made up of 15 amino acids. V lost 0 bases, J lost 3 bases, and 9 bases lay in between. The germline V gene has CDR1 MGHRA and CDR2 YSYEKL.

The chain has TRBV5-1 and TRBJ2-3; 8 bases are a match to TRBD1. Germline values: CDR1 SGHRS, CDR2 YFSETQ. The J segment lost 5 bases and the V segment lost 4 bases, leaving 12 bases of the junction unmatched. This CDR3 contains 16 residues. Here the CDR3 DNA reads TGCGCCAGCAGCCCGGGGGCGGGACAGGAGGGAGATACGCAGTATTTT. Amino acids: CASSPGAGQEGDTQYF.

This chain joins TRBV2 and TRBJ2-2; 8 bases line up with TRBD1. The CDR3 consists of 15 residues. Germline V CDR1 and CDR2: SNHLY, FYNNEI. Trimming cost V 3 bases and J 6 bases; bases outside gene matches: 6. CDR3 sequence: CASSDQGASPGELFF. The CDR3 DNA reads as TGTGCCAGCAGTGATCAGGGGGCGAGCCCCGGGGAGCTGTTTTTT.

This clone came up a few times. V and J are TRBV12-3 or TRBV12-4 and TRBJ2-7; 7 nucleotides match TRBD1. This CDR3 is 13 amino acids long. V lost 3 bases and J lost 5; bases outside the gene matches: 4. This CDR3 is CASSLGTVNEQYV. CDR3 nucleotide sequence: TGTGCCAGCAGTTTGGGGACAGTTAACGAGCAGTACGTC.

The chain links TRBV2 to TRBJ2-3; 10 positions agree with TRBD1. J gave up 6 bases and V 6 bases, and 3 bases lay outside the gene matches. Per germline, CDR1 SNHLY and CDR2 FYNNEI. CDR3 length equals 13 residues. In nucleotides, the CDR3 is TGTGCCAGCAGCGGGACAGGGGCGGATACGCAGTATTTT. It specifies CASSGTGADTQYF.